A single T cell receptor (beta chain) is shown here with its context. This sample is drawn from a study of blood T cell repertoires in COVID-19. Study at large: The United States, Italy and Spain supplied acute and convalescent COVID-19 samples. PBMCs, B-cell-depleted T cells, or T cells were the source of the cDNA or gDNA that made up the material.

Per the authors' pipeline: How many nucleated cells were present was estimated from reference gene primer amplification. Generated by immunoSEQ multiplex PCR, the TCRdb table keeps only in-frame clones and is missing some. That table is the source of V, J and clone size, and D and trimming were worked out from the DNA. In the table there are 130,000 to 150,000 clones, just under 90% of which are singletons. The clonotype was recovered from a woman aged 45 to 65 with active or convalescent COVID-19. The sequencing input was peripheral blood.

This CDR3 is CASSLGQGLPGANVLTF. DNA of the CDR3: TGCGCCAGCAGCTTGGGACAGGGTCTCCCCGGGGCCAACGTCCTGACTTTC. This chain connects TRBV5-1 to TRBJ2-6; 7 bases agree with TRBD1. Unmatched junction bases numbered 7, after V lost 0 bases and J lost 4 bases. The CDR3 is 17 amino acids. Germline V lookup: CDR1 SGHRS, CDR2 YFSETQ.